These T cell receptor beta chains were read from a single sample in a study of T cell repertoires in cytomegalovirus infection. Their specific antigens are unknown. MiXCR, run by TCRdb on the reads, gives a single entry per CDR3 protein. Of 55,000 to 70,000 distinct CDR3 sequences in the sample, approximately 24% are singletons; the top ten hold approximately 79%. Sequenced sample: PBMCs, sequenced either directly or after in vitro stimulation (not recorded which). All receptors come from a human donor in good health (CMV status not recorded). Some clones in this sample may be carry-over from other donors' samples. CDR3s include the opening cysteine and the closing phenylalanine or tryptophan. D genes are given only for firm matches. Some rows have no size entry. The others give once, few or many, or a class for an expanded clone.

j_call: TRBJ1-6
d_call: TRBD1
clone_size: few
v_call: TRBV12-3/TRBV12-4
cdr3_aa: CASSFRSDRARAYNSPLHF
cdr3_nt: TGTGCCAGCAGTTTCAGATCGGACAGGGCTAGGGCCTATAATTCACCCCTCCACTTT

j_call: TRBJ1-2
d_call: .
clone_size: few
v_call: TRBV7-2
cdr3_aa: CASSSLRADYGYTF
cdr3_nt: TGTGCCAGCAGCTCCCTCCGGGCGGACTATGGCTACACCTTC

j_call: TRBJ2-1
d_call: TRBD2
clone_size: .
v_call: TRBV19
cdr3_aa: CASSLMGSGRAREQFF
cdr3_nt: TGTGCCAGTAGTTTAATGGGAAGCGGGAGGGCCCGAGAGCAGTTCTTC

j_call: TRBJ2-1
d_call: .
clone_size: few
v_call: TRBV11-2
cdr3_aa: CASSLETEGYNEQFF
cdr3_nt: TGTGCCAGCAGCTTAGAGACCGAGGGGTACAATGAGCAGTTCTTC

j_call: TRBJ2-1
d_call: .
clone_size: .
v_call: TRBV4-2
cdr3_aa: CASSSTGPLNEQFF
cdr3_nt: TGTGCCAGCAGTTCTACTGGGCCCTTGAATGAGCAGTTCTTC

j_call: TRBJ1-5
d_call: .
clone_size: many
v_call: TRBV7-2
cdr3_aa: CASSLAAVSNQPQHF
cdr3_nt: TGTGCCAGCAGCTTAGCGGCGGTTAGCAATCAGCCCCAGCATTTT

j_call: TRBJ2-3
d_call: .
clone_size: .
v_call: TRBV7-2
cdr3_aa: CASSFSRARDTQYF
cdr3_nt: TGTGCCAGCAGCTTCAGCCGGGCGAGGGATACGCAGTATTTT

j_call: TRBJ2-1
d_call: TRBD2
clone_size: many
v_call: TRBV13
cdr3_aa: CASSGSGGRGEQFF
cdr3_nt: TGTGCCAGCAGCGGGTCGGGAGGGAGGGGTGAGCAGTTCTTC

j_call: TRBJ1-4
d_call: TRBD1
clone_size: .
v_call: TRBV7-6
cdr3_aa: CASSSPEYRDRDEKLFF
cdr3_nt: TGTGCCAGCAGCTCGCCCGAATACCGGGACAGGGATGAAAAACTGTTTTTT

j_call: TRBJ2-2
d_call: .
clone_size: .
v_call: TRBV6-4
cdr3_aa: CASRTGTGELFF
cdr3_nt: TGTGCCAGCCGGACGGGCACCGGGGAGCTGTTTTTT

j_call: TRBJ2-1
d_call: TRBD2
clone_size: many
v_call: TRBV28
cdr3_aa: CASSWTSGNNNEQFF
cdr3_nt: TGTGCCAGCAGTTGGACTAGCGGGAATAACAATGAGCAGTTCTTC

j_call: TRBJ2-7
d_call: .
clone_size: few
v_call: TRBV5-6
cdr3_aa: CASSTGMGSYEQYF
cdr3_nt: TGTGCCAGCAGCACGGGTATGGGTAGCTACGAGCAGTACTTC

j_call: TRBJ2-1
d_call: .
clone_size: few
v_call: TRBV7-2
cdr3_aa: CASSLQGPVQFF
cdr3_nt: TGTGCCAGCAGCTTACAGGGTCCCGTACAGTTCTTC

j_call: TRBJ2-1
d_call: TRBD2
clone_size: .
v_call: TRBV14
cdr3_aa: CASSRWGRPSGSMVIDEQFF
cdr3_nt: TGTGCCAGCAGCCGCTGGGGGCGGCCTAGCGGGAGTATGGTTATCGATGAGCAGTTCTTC

j_call: TRBJ2-1
d_call: TRBD1
clone_size: .
v_call: TRBV13
cdr3_aa: CASSLRAHWRQGEAYNEQFF
cdr3_nt: TGTGCCAGCAGCTTACGGGCGCACTGGAGACAGGGGGAGGCCTACAATGAGCAGTTCTTC

j_call: TRBJ1-5
d_call: .
clone_size: .
v_call: TRBV19
cdr3_aa: CASSPQGSNQPQHF
cdr3_nt: TGTGCCAGTAGTCCACAGGGCAGCAATCAGCCCCAGCATTTT

j_call: TRBJ2-1
d_call: TRBD2
clone_size: many
v_call: TRBV7-2
cdr3_aa: CASSPPSGRVYNEQFF
cdr3_nt: TGTGCCAGCAGCCCTCCTAGCGGGAGAGTTTACAATGAGCAGTTCTTC

j_call: TRBJ2-1
d_call: TRBD2
clone_size: few
v_call: TRBV7-9
cdr3_aa: CASSSNPGLAGKYEQFF
cdr3_nt: TGTGCCAGCAGCTCAAACCCGGGACTAGCGGGGAAGTATGAGCAGTTCTTC

j_call: TRBJ2-1
d_call: .
clone_size: few
v_call: TRBV11-2
cdr3_aa: CASSTMTRIEQFF
cdr3_nt: TGTGCCAGCAGCACGATGACTAGGATTGAGCAGTTCTTC

j_call: TRBJ2-1
d_call: .
clone_size: .
v_call: TRBV7-6
cdr3_aa: CASSLARTWASAEQFF
cdr3_nt: TGTGCCAGCAGCTTAGCCCGGACTTGGGCCTCTGCGGAGCAGTTCTTC

j_call: TRBJ2-7
d_call: .
clone_size: .
v_call: TRBV28
cdr3_aa: CASSPGSAVSSYEQCF
cdr3_nt: TGTGCCAGCAGCCCCGGTTCGGCGGTCAGCTCCTACGAGCAGTGCTTC

j_call: TRBJ2-2
d_call: .
clone_size: few
v_call: TRBV11-2
cdr3_aa: CASSTPWWEMNTGELFF
cdr3_nt: TGTGCCAGCAGCACCCCCTGGTGGGAGATGAACACCGGGGAGCTGTTTTTT

j_call: TRBJ2-7
d_call: .
clone_size: .
v_call: TRBV27
cdr3_aa: CASRGRESYEQYF
cdr3_nt: TGTGCCAGCAGGGGCAGGGAATCCTACGAGCAGTACTTC

j_call: TRBJ2-7
d_call: TRBD1
clone_size: many
v_call: TRBV7-6
cdr3_aa: CASSPSWDSAYEQYF
cdr3_nt: TGTGCCAGCAGCCCGTCGTGGGACAGCGCCTACGAGCAGTACTTC

j_call: TRBJ1-2
d_call: .
clone_size: .
v_call: TRBV3-1
cdr3_aa: CASSRLGGRNNYGYTF
cdr3_nt: TGTGCCAGCAGCCGCCTCGGTGGGCGAAATAACTATGGCTACACCTTC

j_call: TRBJ2-2
d_call: .
clone_size: .
v_call: TRBV7-2
cdr3_aa: CASSLYTILATGELFF
cdr3_nt: TGTGCCAGCAGCTTATACACCATCCTAGCAACCGGGGAGCTGTTTTTT

j_call: TRBJ1-4
d_call: .
clone_size: .
v_call: TRBV30
cdr3_aa: CAWSVRGAINEKLFF
cdr3_nt: TGTGCCTGGAGTGTACGGGGGGCGATTAATGAAAAACTGTTTTTT

j_call: TRBJ1-4
d_call: .
clone_size: many
v_call: TRBV7-2
cdr3_aa: CASSILGWGLNEKLFF
cdr3_nt: TGTGCCAGCAGCATCCTTGGTTGGGGTCTCAATGAAAAACTGTTTTTT

j_call: TRBJ2-3
d_call: .
clone_size: few
v_call: TRBV4-3
cdr3_aa: CASSQERGTDTQYF
cdr3_nt: TGCGCCAGCAGCCAAGAGAGGGGCACAGATACGCAGTATTTT

j_call: TRBJ2-3
d_call: TRBD2
clone_size: .
v_call: TRBV11-2
cdr3_aa: CASSLGREGLDTQYF
cdr3_nt: TGTGCCAGCAGCTTAGGACGGGAGGGCCTAGATACGCAGTATTTT

j_call: TRBJ2-1
d_call: .
clone_size: .
v_call: TRBV6-1
cdr3_aa: CASSTVTRPPYNEQFF
cdr3_nt: TGTGCCAGCAGTACCGTAACTAGGCCCCCCTACAATGAGCAGTTCTTC

j_call: TRBJ2-7
d_call: TRBD2
clone_size: many
v_call: TRBV11-2
cdr3_aa: CASSFLLSLAGGYEQYF
cdr3_nt: TGTGCCAGCAGCTTCCTCCTTAGTCTAGCGGGAGGATACGAGCAGTACTTC

j_call: TRBJ2-1
d_call: TRBD2
clone_size: large
v_call: TRBV7-9
cdr3_aa: CASSYPGTSGREPYNEQFF
cdr3_nt: TGTGCCAGCAGTTACCCCGGGACTAGCGGGAGGGAACCCTACAATGAGCAGTTCTTC

j_call: TRBJ2-7
d_call: TRBD1
clone_size: few
v_call: TRBV28
cdr3_aa: CASRGTGRNEQYF
cdr3_nt: TGTGCCAGCAGGGGGACAGGGAGGAACGAGCAGTACTTC

j_call: TRBJ2-3
d_call: .
clone_size: .
v_call: TRBV28
cdr3_aa: CASSLSSSRTDTQYF
cdr3_nt: TGTGCCAGCAGTTTATCCAGTTCCAGGACAGATACGCAGTATTTT

j_call: TRBJ2-3
d_call: .
clone_size: few
v_call: TRBV7-2
cdr3_aa: CASTKGGGALPSTDTQYF
cdr3_nt: TGTGCCAGCACCAAGGGGGGGGGAGCCTTGCCTAGCACAGATACGCAGTATTTT

j_call: TRBJ2-1
d_call: .
clone_size: .
v_call: TRBV4-3
cdr3_aa: CASSQEASAQTAEQFF
cdr3_nt: TGCGCCAGCAGCCAAGAGGCTAGCGCCCAAACAGCGGAGCAGTTCTTC

j_call: TRBJ2-1
d_call: .
clone_size: .
v_call: TRBV7-6
cdr3_aa: CASSKEVGPSYNEQFF
cdr3_nt: TGTGCCAGCAGCAAAGAGGTGGGACCGAGCTACAATGAGCAGTTCTTC

j_call: TRBJ1-2
d_call: .
clone_size: .
v_call: TRBV29-1
cdr3_aa: CSDDGGGYTF
cdr3_nt: TGCAGCGACGACGGGGGCGGCTACACCTTC

j_call: TRBJ1-1
d_call: TRBD1
clone_size: .
v_call: TRBV19
cdr3_aa: CASSKRTGSVSGTEAFF
cdr3_nt: TGTGCCAGTAGTAAAAGGACAGGGTCGGTGAGCGGCACTGAAGCTTTCTTT

j_call: TRBJ2-1
d_call: TRBD2
clone_size: few
v_call: TRBV2
cdr3_aa: CASSVLAGAYNEQFF
cdr3_nt: TGTGCCAGCAGTGTGCTCGCGGGGGCCTACAATGAGCAGTTCTTC

j_call: TRBJ2-3
d_call: .
clone_size: few
v_call: TRBV20-1
cdr3_aa: CSATGTDTQYF
cdr3_nt: TGCAGTGCTACTGGCACAGATACGCAGTATTTT

j_call: TRBJ2-1
d_call: TRBD2
clone_size: many
v_call: TRBV7-2
cdr3_aa: CASSSSAGVWNEQFF
cdr3_nt: TGTGCCAGCAGCTCTTCAGCGGGAGTATGGAATGAGCAGTTCTTC

j_call: TRBJ2-5
d_call: TRBD2
clone_size: many
v_call: TRBV7-2
cdr3_aa: CASSPRSSGRFGTQYF
cdr3_nt: TGTGCCAGCAGCCCCCGGTCGAGCGGGAGATTTGGGACCCAGTACTTC

j_call: TRBJ2-1
d_call: TRBD2
clone_size: many
v_call: TRBV4-1
cdr3_aa: CASSGREGLDEQFF
cdr3_nt: TGCGCCAGCAGTGGGCGGGAGGGCCTTGATGAGCAGTTCTTC

j_call: TRBJ2-1
d_call: TRBD2
clone_size: many
v_call: TRBV7-2
cdr3_aa: CASSTSGKGSGRQFF
cdr3_nt: TGTGCCAGCAGCACTAGCGGGAAAGGATCGGGACGGCAGTTCTTC